Here is one T cell receptor (beta chain) with its context. Since the CDR3 does not end with the conserved phenylalanine or tryptophan, this likely comes from a read error. This record comes from a study of tumor and adjacent non-tumor tissue in lung cancer. TCRbeta libraries were built with three rounds of nested PCR, modified from ARM-PCR. TCRdb recomputed calls from the multiplex PCR reads with MiXCR, one row per CDR3 protein. The table lists 90,000 to 100,000 distinct CDR3 sequences, 80% of them singletons. No cell sorting was done before RNA was extracted from the tissue. More than 3 cm separated this lung sample from the edge of the tumor. The length of the CDR3 is 12 residues. Germline CDR1 and CDR2: MGHRA and YSYEKL.

The sample comprised distant non-tumor lung tissue. This TCR came from a man aged 60-69 years with small cell lung cancer. The chain carries TRBV4-1 and TRBJ1-2, with D hard to call. The CDR3 spells CASSQPDYGYTL. DNA of the CDR3: TGTGCCAGCAGCCAACCTGATTATGGCTACACCTTA.